The next 11 T cell receptor beta chains were all read from a single sample in a study of CD4 T cells in relation to SARS-CoV-2 and coronaviruses. Profiled with immunoSEQ multiplex PCR; TCRdb holds only in-frame clones, not every one. The repertoire holds tens of thousands of clones, with over 90% as singletons. Unexposed donor CD4+ T cells date from 2011-2018, before the COVID-19 pandemic. The sequenced sample consisted of naive CD4+ T cells from PBMCs. Subset reported: naive CD4+ T cells isolated by negative enrichment. Receptors originate from a human donor in good health.

Note on this clone: This same CDR3 is encoded by further DNA sequences in the sample. The chain joins TRBV7-9 to TRBJ2-1; 7 nucleotides agree with TRBD2. Trimming at V came to 1 base and at J to 7 bases, leaving 7 bases not matched to a gene. Germline V gene sequence: CDR1 SEHNR, CDR2 FQNEAQ (reference sequence). This CDR3 has 15 residues. CDR3 loop: CASSLGTGGGNEQFF. CDR3 bases: TGTGCCAGCAGCTTAGGAACGGGAGGCGGTAATGAGCAGTTCTTC.

The rearrangement uses TRBV15 and TRBJ2-5, with D perhaps matching TRBD1 (5 bases). The germline gives CDR1 LNHNV, CDR2 YYDKDF (reference sequence). The V end lost 5 bases, the J end lost 7 bases, and 20 bases lay between the germline ends. The CDR3 length is 15 residues. Written as DNA, the CDR3 is TGTGCCACCAGCTTAGGAGAGACAGCGCTTGGGACCCAGTACTTC. This encodes CATSLGETALGTQYF.

The rearrangement links TRBV19 to TRBJ1-1, with 8 bases fitting TRBD1. CDR3 size: 16 residues. J gave up 4 bases and V 6 bases, and 13 bases lay outside the gene matches. Looked up from germline, CDR1 is LNHDA and CDR2 is SQIVND (reference sequence). CDR3 residues: CASRLVTGQGGTEAFF. CDR3 nucleotide sequence: TGTGCCAGTAGATTAGTAACAGGACAGGGAGGCACTGAAGCTTTCTTT.

There are a few counts of this clone. The V and J genes are TRBV19 and TRBJ2-7; possibly TRBD1 for D (6 bases). The V end lost 5 bases, the J end lost 3 bases, and 11 bases lay between the germline ends. The CDR3 has 13 residues. From germline, CDR1 is LNHDA and CDR2 SQIVND (reference sequence). CDR3 sequence reads: CASSRQANYEQYF. The CDR3 region has the DNA TGTGCCAGTAGTCGACAGGCTAACTACGAGCAGTACTTC.

The chain links TRBV5-4 to TRBJ2-5; D is possibly TRBD1 (5 bases). Germline lookup yields CDR1 SGHNT and CDR2 YYREEE (reference sequence). The length of the CDR3 is 15 residues. V gave up 9 bases and J gave up 4 bases, with 22 bases separating them. The CDR3 loop is CATTKSPRAAETQYF. The CDR3 DNA is TGTGCCACCACGAAAAGCCCCAGGGCGGCAGAGACCCAGTACTTC.

This chain connects TRBV7-9 to TRBJ2-1; D ambiguous. The germline CDR1 and CDR2 sequences are SEHNR and FQNEAQ (reference sequence). CDR3 length: 13 amino acids. V lost 1 base to trimming and J lost 9 bases, with 10 bases between them. CDR3 residues: CASSLGNRREQFF. The CDR3 coding sequence is TGTGCCAGCAGCTTAGGAAACAGACGTGAGCAGTTCTTC.

The V call is TRBV4-1, the J call TRBJ2-1; 7 nucleotides agree with TRBD2. The CDR3 has 17 residues. The V and J ends lost 4 bases and 4 bases, in that order; junction bases with no gene match: 13. Germline assignment: CDR1 MGHRA and CDR2 YSYEKL. CDR3 sequence reads: CASSRGRAGSTYNEQFF. The CDR3 DNA reads as TGCGCCAGCAGCCGCGGGCGAGCGGGATCGACGTACAATGAGCAGTTCTTC.

This chain connects TRBV2 to TRBJ1-3; D remains unclear. V was shortened by 4 bases and J by 8 bases, with 9 bases between the two germline ends. CDR1 SNHLY and CDR2 FYNNEI come from the germline V gene. The CDR3 is 12 amino acids. The CDR3 sequence: CASSAAGYTIYF. Here the CDR3 DNA reads TGTGCCAGCAGTGCGGCGGGGTACACCATATATTTT.

The V and J genes are TRBV5-1 and TRBJ1-1; D is unclear. This CDR3 has 14 amino acids. Trimming stripped 0 bases from V and 5 bases from J, with 11 bases between. Germline values: CDR1 SGHRS, CDR2 YFSETQ. CDR3 sequence reads: CASSLVGGSTEAFF. The CDR3 DNA is TGCGCCAGCAGCTTGGTAGGAGGGTCGACTGAAGCTTTCTTT. Drawing the rest from reference TRBV5-1 and TRBJ1-1, the complete variable domain is KAGVTQTPRYLIKTRGQQVTLSCSPISGHRSVSWYQQTPGQGLQFLFEYFSETQRNKGNFPGRFSGRQFSNSRSEMNVSTLELGDSALYLCASSLVGGSTEAFFGQGTRLTVV.

This chain uses TRBV28 with TRBJ1-1, with D perhaps TRBD1 (6 bases). This CDR3 region has 19 residues. CDR1 MDHEN and CDR2 SYDVKM come from the germline V gene. V dropped 6 bases and J dropped 4 bases, with 30 bases sitting between them. CDR3 in amino acids: CASSSPGGGFRGKGTEAFF. CDR3 sequence (DNA): TGTGCCAGCAGCTCCCCGGGGGGGGGCTTCAGGGGAAAAGGCACTGAAGCTTTCTTT.

The rearrangement links TRBV28 to TRBJ1-5, with 9 nucleotides matching TRBD1. Germline V gene data show CDR1 as MDHEN and CDR2 as SYDVKM. J was trimmed by 3 bases and V by 5 bases; bases with no gene match: 5. This CDR3 comprises 15 residues. As DNA, the CDR3 is TGTGCCAGCAGTGGGACAGGGTGGAACAATCAGCCCCAGCATTTT. This encodes CASSGTGWNNQPQHF.